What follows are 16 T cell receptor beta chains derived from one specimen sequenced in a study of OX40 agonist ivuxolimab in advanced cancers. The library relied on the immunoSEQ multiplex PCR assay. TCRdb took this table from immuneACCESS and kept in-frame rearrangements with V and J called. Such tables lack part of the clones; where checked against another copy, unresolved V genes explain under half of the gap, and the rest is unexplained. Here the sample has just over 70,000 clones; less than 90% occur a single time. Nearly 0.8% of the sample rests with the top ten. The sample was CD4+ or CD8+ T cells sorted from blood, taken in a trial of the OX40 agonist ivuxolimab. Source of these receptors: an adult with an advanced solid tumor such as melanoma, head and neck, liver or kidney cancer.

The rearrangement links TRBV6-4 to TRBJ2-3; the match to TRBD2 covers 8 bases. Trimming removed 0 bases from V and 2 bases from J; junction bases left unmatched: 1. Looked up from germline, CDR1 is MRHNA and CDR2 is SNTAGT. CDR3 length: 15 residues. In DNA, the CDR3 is TGTGCCAGCAGTGACTCTAGCGGGAACACAGATACGCAGTATTTT. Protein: CASSDSSGNTDTQYF.

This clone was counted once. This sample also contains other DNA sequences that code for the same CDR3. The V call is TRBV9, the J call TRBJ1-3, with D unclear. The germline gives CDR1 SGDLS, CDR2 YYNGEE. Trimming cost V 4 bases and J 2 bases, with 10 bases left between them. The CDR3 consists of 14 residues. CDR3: CASSPQIAGNTIYF. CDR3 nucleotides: TGTGCCAGCAGCCCCCAGATTGCTGGAAACACCATATATTTT.

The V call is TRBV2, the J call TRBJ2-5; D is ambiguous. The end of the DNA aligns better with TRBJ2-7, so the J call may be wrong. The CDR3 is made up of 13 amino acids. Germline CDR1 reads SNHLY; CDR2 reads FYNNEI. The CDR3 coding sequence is TGTGCCAGCTCCCGGGCCCCATTCTACGAGCAGTACTTC. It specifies CASSRAPFYEQYF.

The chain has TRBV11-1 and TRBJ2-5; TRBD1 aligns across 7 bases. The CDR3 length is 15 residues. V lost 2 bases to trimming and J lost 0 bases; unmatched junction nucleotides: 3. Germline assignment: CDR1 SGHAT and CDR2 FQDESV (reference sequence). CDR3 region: CASSLNGQDQETQYF. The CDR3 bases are TGTGCCAGCAGCTTAAACGGACAGGACCAAGAGACCCAGTACTTC.

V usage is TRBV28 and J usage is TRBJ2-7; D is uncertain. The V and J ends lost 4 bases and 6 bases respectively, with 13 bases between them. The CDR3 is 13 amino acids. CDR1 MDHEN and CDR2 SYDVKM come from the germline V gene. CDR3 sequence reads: CASSSPSVGEQYF. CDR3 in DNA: TGTGCCAGCAGTTCTCCCTCCGTCGGCGAGCAGTACTTC.

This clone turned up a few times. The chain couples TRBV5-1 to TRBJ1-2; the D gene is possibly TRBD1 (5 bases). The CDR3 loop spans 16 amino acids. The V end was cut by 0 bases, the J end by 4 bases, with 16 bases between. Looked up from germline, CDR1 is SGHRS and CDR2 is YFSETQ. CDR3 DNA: TGCGCCAGCAGCTTGGTAGGGGACTTACAAATCTATGGCTACACCTTC. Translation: CASSLVGDLQIYGYTF.

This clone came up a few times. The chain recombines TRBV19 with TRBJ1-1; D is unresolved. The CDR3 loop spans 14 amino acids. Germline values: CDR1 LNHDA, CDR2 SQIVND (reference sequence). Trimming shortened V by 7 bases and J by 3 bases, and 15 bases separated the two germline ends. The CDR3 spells CASTLGFGDTEAFF. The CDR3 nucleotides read TGTGCCAGTACCCTCGGCTTCGGGGACACTGAAGCTTTCTTT.

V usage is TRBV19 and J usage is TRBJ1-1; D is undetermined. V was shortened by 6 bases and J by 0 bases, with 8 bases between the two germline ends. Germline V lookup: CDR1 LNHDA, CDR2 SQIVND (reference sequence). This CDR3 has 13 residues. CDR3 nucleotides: TGTGCCAGTAGCCGGGAGGTGAACACTGAAGCTTTCTTT. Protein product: CASSREVNTEAFF.

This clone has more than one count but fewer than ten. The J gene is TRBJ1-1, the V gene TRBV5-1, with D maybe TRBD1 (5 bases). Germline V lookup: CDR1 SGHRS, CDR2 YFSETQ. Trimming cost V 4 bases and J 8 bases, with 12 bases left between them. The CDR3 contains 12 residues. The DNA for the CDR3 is TGCGCCAGCAGCATAGGACATTCAGAAGCTTTCTTT. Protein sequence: CASSIGHSEAFF.

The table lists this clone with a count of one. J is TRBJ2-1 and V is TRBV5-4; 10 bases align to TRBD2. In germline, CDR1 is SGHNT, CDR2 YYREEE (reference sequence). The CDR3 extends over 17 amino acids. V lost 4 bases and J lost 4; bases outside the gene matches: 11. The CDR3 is CASSLGRGAGGYNEQFF. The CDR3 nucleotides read TGTGCCAGCAGCCTGGGCCGGGGAGCGGGGGGGTACAATGAGCAGTTCTTC.

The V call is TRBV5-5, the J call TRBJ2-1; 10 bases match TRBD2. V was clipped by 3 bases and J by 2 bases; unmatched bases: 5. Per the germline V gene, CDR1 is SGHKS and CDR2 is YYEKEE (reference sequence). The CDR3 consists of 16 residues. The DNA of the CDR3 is TGTGCCAGCAGCTCCGTACTAGCGGGACCCTACAATGAGCAGTTCTTC. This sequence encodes CASSSVLAGPYNEQFF.

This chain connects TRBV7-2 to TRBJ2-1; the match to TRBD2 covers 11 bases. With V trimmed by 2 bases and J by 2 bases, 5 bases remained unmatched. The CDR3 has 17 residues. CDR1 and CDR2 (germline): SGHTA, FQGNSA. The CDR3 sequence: CASSLRGLAVAYNEQFF. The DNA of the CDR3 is TGTGCCAGCAGCTTAAGGGGACTAGCGGTGGCCTACAATGAGCAGTTCTTC.

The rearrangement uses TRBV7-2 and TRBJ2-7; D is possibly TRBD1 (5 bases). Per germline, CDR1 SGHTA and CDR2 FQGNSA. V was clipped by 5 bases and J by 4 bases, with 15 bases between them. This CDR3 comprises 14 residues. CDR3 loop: CASSNQGGIYEQYF. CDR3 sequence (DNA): TGTGCCAGCAGCAACCAGGGCGGTATTTACGAGCAGTACTTC. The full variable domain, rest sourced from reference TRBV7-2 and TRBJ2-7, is GAGVSQSPSNKVTEKGKDVELRCDPISGHTALYWYRQSLGQGLEFLIYFQGNSAPDKSGLPSDRFSAERTGGSVSTLTIQRTQQEDSAVYLCASSNQGGIYEQYFGPGTRLTVT.

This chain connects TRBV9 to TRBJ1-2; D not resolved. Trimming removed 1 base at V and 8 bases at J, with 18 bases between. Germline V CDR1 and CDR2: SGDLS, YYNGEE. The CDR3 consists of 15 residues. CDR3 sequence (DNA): TGTGCCAGCAGCGTAAAAGAAGGACTTCCCGTCGGCTACACCTTC. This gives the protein CASSVKEGLPVGYTF.

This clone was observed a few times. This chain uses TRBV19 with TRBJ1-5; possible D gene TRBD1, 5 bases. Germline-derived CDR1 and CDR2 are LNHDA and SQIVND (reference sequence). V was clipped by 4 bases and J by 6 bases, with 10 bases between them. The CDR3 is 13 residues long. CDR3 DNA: TGTGCCAGTAGTAGGGAGGGGACTCAGCCCCAGCATTTT. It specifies CASSREGTQPQHF.

The CDR3 loop reads CASSSQAPPLHF. The CDR3 DNA reads TGTGCCAGCAGCTCCCAGGCGCCACCCCTCCACTTT. The chain recombines TRBV9 with TRBJ1-6; D gene uncertain. This CDR3 region has 12 residues. CDR1 is SGDLS, CDR2 YYNGEE, per germline. V was trimmed by 4 bases and J by 11 bases, leaving 10 bases between them.